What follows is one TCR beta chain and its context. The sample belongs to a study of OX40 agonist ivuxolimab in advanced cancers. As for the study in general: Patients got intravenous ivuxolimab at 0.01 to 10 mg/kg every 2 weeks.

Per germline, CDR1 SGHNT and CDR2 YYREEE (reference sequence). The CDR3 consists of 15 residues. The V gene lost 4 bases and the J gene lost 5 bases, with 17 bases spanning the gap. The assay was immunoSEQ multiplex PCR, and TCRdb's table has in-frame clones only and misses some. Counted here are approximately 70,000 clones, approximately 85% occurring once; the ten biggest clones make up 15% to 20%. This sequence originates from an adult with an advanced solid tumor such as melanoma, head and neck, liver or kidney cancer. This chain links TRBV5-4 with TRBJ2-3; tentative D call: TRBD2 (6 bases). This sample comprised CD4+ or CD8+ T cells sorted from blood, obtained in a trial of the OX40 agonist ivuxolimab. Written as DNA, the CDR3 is TGTGCCAGCAGCGCTGGTGGGCTAGCGTTAGATACGCAGTATTTT. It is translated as CASSAGGLALDTQYF.